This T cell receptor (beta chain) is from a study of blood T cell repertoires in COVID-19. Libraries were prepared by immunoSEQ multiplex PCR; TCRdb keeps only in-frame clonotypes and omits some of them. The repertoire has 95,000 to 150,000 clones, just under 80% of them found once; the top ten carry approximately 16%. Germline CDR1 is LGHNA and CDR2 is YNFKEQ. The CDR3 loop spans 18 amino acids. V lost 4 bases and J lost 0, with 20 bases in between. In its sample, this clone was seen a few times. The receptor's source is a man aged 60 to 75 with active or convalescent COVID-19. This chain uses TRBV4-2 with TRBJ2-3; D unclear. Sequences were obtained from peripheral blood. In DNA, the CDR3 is TGTGCCAGCAGCCGGTCCAGAGGCGGCCAGACTAGCACAGATACGCAGTATTTT. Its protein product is CASSRSRGGQTSTDTQYF.